This T cell receptor beta chain appears in the sequencing data of a study of regulatory T cells in long-lasting Graves disease. Overall study results and limits: Persistent cases favored TRBV28, TRBJ1-2 and TRBJ2-5. Less diverse TCR repertoires were seen in persistent Graves' patients than in newly diagnosed ones.

V lost 4 bases, J lost 4 bases, and 20 bases stayed unmatched. The CDR3 length is 19 residues. The germline CDR1 and CDR2 sequences are SGHAT and FQNNGV. Building of the TCR beta libraries involved iRepertoire HTBI primers and Arm-PCR of CDR3 regions. TCRdb reprocessed the multiplex PCR reads via MiXCR and lists one record per CDR3 protein. The top ten clones hold roughly 7.1% of a sample with hundreds of thousands of distinct CDR3 sequences, roughly 21% of them seen once. In regard to this clonotype: Antigen: not known.

Time point here: persistent/refractory GD, antithyroid drugs over 5 years with positive TRAb. PBMC RNA was the source of the TCR library. Graves' disease diagnosis followed American Thyroid Association guidelines. Sequencing used peripheral blood mononuclear cells (PBMCs), obtained when the disease was refractory, from a patient treated with antithyroid drugs. The receptor was derived from a female donor with Graves disease. The chain carries TRBV11-2 and TRBJ1-1; 8 bases align to TRBD1. DNA of the CDR3: TGTGCCAGCAGCTCATACCCCAGGGGGCGAAGAGCCGCCGCCACTGAAGCTTTCTTT. This sequence encodes CASSSYPRGRRAAATEAFF. Using reference TRBV11-2 and TRBJ1-1 for the parts outside the CDR3, the full variable domain is EAGVAQSPRYKIIEKRQSVAFWCNPISGHATLYWYQQILGQGPKLLIQFQNNGVVDDSQLPKDRFSAERLKGVDSTLKIQPAKLEDSAVYLCASSSYPRGRRAAATEAFFGQGTRLTVV.